The clone carrying this T cell receptor beta chain has at least ten counts. The DNA is omitted, as the CDR3 cannot be located on it reliably, and the CDR3 follows TCRdb's listing. This sample's RNA came from whole unsorted tissue. The source of the sample is a study of tumor and adjacent non-tumor tissue in lung cancer. TCRbeta libraries were built with three rounds of nested PCR, modified from ARM-PCR. TCRdb reanalysed the multiplex PCR reads using MiXCR and keeps one entry per CDR3 protein. The top ten clones hold 20% to 25% of a sample with tens of thousands of distinct CDR3 sequences, just under 60% of them seen once. The germline CDR1 and CDR2 sequences are MNHNS and SASEGT. From its first to its last residue, the CDR3 has 20 amino acids.

The origin of this receptor is a man over 45 with non-small cell lung cancer. The source material was lung tumor tissue. V gene TRBV6-1 combines with J gene TRBJ2-4; whether TRBD2, the table's D call, matches the DNA was not checked. The CDR3 is CASSLVMGGGAFIAKNIQYF.